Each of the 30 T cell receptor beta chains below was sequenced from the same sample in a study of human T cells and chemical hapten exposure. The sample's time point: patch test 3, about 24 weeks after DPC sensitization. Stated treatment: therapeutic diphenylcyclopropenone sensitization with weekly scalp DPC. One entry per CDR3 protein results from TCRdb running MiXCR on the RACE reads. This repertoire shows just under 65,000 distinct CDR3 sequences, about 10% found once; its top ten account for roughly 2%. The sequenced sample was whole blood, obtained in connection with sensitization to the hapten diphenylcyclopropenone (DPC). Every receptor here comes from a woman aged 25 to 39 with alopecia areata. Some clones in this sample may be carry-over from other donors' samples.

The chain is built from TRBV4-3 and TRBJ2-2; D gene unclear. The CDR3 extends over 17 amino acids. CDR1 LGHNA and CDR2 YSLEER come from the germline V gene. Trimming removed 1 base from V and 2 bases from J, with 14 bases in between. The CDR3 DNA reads TGCGCCAGCAGCCAAGGCACCCCTTCTACTAACACCGGGGAGCTGTTTTTT. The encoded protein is CASSQGTPSTNTGELFF.

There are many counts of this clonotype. In DNA form, the CDR3 reads TGCGCCAGCAGCCAAGACACTATTTCCTACAATGAGCAGTTCTTC. As protein: CASSQDTISYNEQFF. The J gene is TRBJ2-1, the V gene TRBV4-3; D ambiguous. The CDR3 covers 15 residues. Germline V gene sequence: CDR1 LGHNA, CDR2 YSLEER. Deletions cut 0 bases from V and 1 base from J, with 7 bases between.

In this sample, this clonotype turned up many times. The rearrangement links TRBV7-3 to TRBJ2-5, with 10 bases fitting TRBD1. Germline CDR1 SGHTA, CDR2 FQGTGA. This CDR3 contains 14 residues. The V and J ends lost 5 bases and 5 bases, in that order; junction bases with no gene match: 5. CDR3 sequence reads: CASSTTGGVETQYF. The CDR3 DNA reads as TGTGCCAGCAGCACGACAGGGGGCGTGGAGACCCAGTACTTC.

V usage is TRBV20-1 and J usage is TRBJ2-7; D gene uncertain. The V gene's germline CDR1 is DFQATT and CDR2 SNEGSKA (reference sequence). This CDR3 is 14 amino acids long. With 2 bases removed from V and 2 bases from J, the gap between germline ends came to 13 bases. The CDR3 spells CSARRPGGTYEQYF. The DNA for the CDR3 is TGCAGTGCTAGAAGGCCAGGTGGGACCTACGAGCAGTACTTC.

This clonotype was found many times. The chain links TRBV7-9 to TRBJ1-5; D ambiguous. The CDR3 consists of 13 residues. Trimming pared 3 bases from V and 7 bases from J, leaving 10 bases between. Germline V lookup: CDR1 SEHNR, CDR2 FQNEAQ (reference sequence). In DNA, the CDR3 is TGTGCCAGCAGCTTCACAGCAGTACAGCCCCAGCATTTT. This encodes CASSFTAVQPQHF.

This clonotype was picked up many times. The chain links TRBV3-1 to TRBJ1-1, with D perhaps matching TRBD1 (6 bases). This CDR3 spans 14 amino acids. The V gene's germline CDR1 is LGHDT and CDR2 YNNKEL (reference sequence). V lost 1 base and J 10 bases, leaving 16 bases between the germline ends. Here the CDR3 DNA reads TGTGCCAGCAGCCAAGTAAGGGGGGTAGGGCGAGCTTTCTTT. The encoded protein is CASSQVRGVGRAFF.

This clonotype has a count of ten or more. As DNA, the CDR3 is TGCGCCAGCAGCTTGGTATCAGGAACCTACGAGCAGTACTTC. Translated: CASSLVSGTYEQYF. This sequence joins TRBV5-1 and TRBJ2-7; D call uncertain. Germline V gives CDR1 SGHRS, CDR2 YFSETQ. This CDR3 is built from 14 residues. V shed 0 bases and J shed 2 bases, with 9 bases lying between them.

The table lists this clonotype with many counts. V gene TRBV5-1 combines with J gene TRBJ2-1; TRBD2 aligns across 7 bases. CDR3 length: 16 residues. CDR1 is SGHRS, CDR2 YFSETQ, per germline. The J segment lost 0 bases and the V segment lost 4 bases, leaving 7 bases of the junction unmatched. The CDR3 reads CASSEQSGVSYNEQFF. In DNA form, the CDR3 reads TGCGCCAGCAGCGAACAAAGCGGGGTCTCCTACAATGAGCAGTTCTTC.

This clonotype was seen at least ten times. The DNA of the CDR3 is TGCGCCAGCAGCCAAGGGGCAAACTACGAGCAGTACTTC. Its protein is CASSQGANYEQYF. The V call is TRBV4-1, the J call TRBJ2-7; D remains ambiguous. Germline assignment: CDR1 MGHRA and CDR2 YSYEKL. Trimming pared 1 base from V and 3 bases from J, leaving 7 bases between. The CDR3 loop spans 13 amino acids.

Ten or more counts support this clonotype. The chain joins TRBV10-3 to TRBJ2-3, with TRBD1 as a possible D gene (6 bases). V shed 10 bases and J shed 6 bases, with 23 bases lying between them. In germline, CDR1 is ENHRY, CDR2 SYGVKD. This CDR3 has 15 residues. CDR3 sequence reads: CATYPEGRGADTQYF. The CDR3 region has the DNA TGTGCCACCTACCCTGAGGGCAGGGGAGCGGATACGCAGTATTTT.

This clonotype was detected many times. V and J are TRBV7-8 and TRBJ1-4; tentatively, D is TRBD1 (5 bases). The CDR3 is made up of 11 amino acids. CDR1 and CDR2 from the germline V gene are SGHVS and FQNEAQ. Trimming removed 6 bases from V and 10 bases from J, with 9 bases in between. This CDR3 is CASRFGGKLFF. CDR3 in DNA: TGTGCCAGCAGGTTTGGGGGAAAACTGTTTTTT.

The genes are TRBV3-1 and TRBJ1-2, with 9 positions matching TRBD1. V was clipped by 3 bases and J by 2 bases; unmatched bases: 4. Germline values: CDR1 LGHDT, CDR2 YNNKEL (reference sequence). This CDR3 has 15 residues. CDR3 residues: CASSHVGTGNYGYTF. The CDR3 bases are TGTGCCAGCAGCCACGTGGGGACAGGGAACTATGGCTACACCTTC.

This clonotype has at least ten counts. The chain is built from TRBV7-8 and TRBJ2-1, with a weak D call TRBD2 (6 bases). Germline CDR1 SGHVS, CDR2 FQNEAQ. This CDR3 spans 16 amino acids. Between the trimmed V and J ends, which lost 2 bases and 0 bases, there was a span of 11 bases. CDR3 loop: CASSLRAGDSYNEQFF. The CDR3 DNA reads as TGTGCCAGCAGCTTACGAGCGGGTGACTCCTACAATGAGCAGTTCTTC.

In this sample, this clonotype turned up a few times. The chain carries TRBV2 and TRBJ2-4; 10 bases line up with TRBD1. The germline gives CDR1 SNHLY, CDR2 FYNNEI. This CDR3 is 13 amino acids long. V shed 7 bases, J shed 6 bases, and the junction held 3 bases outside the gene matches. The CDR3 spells CASMGDRGNIQYF. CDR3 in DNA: TGTGCCAGCATGGGGGACAGGGGAAACATTCAGTACTTC.

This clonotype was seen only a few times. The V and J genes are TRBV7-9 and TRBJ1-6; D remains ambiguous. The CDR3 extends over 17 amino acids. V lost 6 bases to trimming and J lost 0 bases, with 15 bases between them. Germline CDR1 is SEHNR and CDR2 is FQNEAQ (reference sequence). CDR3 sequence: CASSYPPGGSYNSPLHF. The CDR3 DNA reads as TGTGCCAGCAGTTATCCTCCGGGTGGCTCCTATAATTCACCCCTCCACTTT.

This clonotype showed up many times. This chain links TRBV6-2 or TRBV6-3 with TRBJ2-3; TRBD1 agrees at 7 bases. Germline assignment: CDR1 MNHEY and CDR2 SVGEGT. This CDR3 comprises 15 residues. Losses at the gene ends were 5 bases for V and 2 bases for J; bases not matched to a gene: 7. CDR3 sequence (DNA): TGTGCCAGCAGTCGCCCGGGGACAGCCACAGATACGCAGTATTTT. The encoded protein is CASSRPGTATDTQYF.

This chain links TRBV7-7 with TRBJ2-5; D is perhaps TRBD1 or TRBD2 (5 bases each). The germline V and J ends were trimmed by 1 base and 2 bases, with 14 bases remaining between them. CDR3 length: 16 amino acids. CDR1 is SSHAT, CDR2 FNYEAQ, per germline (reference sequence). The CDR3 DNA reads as TGTGCCAGCAGCTTAGGGGGGACGCCCCGGCAAGAGACCCAGTACTTC. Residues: CASSLGGTPRQETQYF.

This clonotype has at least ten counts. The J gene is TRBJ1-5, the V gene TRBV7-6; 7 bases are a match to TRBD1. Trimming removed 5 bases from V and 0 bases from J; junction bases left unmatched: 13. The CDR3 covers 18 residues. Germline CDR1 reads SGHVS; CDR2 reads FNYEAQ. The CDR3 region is CASSHAGQSFYSNQPQHF. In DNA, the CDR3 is TGTGCCAGCAGCCACGCGGGACAGAGCTTCTATAGCAATCAGCCCCAGCATTTT.

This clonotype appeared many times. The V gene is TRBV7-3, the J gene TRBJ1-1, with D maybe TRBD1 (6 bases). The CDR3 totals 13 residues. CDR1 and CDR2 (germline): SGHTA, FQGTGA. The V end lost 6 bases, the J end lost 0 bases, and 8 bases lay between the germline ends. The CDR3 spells CASRQGLNTEAFF. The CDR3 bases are TGTGCCAGCAGACAGGGTTTGAACACTGAAGCTTTCTTT. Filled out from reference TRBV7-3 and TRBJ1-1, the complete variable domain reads GAGVSQTPSNKVTEKGKYVELRCDPISGHTALYWYRQSLGQGPEFLIYFQGTGAADDSGLPNDRFFAVRPEGSVSTLKIQRTERGDSAVYLCASRQGLNTEAFFGQGTRLTVV.

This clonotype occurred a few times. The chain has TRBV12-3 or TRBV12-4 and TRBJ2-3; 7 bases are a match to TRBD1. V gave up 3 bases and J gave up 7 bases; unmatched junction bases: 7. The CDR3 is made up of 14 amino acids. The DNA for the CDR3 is TGTGCCAGCAGTTTTTACCAGGGGGAGAATACGCAGTATTTT. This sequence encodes CASSFYQGENTQYF.

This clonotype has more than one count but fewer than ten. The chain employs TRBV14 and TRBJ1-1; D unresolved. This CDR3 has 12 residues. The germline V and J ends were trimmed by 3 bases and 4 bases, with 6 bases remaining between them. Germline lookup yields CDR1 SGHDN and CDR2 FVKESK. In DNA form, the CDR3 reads TGTGCCAGCAGCCATCTGGGCACTGAAGCTTTCTTT. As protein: CASSHLGTEAFF.

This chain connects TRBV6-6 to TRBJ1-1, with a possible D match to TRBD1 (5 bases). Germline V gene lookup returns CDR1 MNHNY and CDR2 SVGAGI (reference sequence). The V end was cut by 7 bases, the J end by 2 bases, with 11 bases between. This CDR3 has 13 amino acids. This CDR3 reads CASTAWGNTEAFF. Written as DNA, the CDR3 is TGTGCCAGCACCGCGTGGGGCAACACTGAAGCTTTCTTT.

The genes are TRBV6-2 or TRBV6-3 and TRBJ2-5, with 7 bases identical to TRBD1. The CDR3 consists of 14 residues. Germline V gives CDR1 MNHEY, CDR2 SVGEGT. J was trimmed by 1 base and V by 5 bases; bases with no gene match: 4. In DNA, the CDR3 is TGTGCCAGCAGTCCCACAGGGGCCCAAGAGACCCAGTACTTC. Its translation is CASSPTGAQETQYF.

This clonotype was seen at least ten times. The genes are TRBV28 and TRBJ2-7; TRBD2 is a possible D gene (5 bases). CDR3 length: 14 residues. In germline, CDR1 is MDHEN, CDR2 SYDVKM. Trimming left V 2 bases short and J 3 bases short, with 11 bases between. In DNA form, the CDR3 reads TGTGCCAGCAGTTTAGCGGGTTCGGGCTACGAGCAGTACTTC. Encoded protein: CASSLAGSGYEQYF.

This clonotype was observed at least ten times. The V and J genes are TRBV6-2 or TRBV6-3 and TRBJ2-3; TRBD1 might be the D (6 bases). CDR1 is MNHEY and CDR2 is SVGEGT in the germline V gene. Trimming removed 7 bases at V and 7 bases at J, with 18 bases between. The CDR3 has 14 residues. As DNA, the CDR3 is TGTGCCAGCACCGGACAGAGCATGACCCATACGCAGTATTTT. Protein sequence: CASTGQSMTHTQYF.

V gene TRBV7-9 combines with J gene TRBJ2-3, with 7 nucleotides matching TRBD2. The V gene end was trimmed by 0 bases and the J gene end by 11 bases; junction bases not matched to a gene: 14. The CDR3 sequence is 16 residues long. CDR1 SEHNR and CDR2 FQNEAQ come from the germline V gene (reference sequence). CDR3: CASSLAFGTTSGGQYF. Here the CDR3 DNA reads TGTGCCAGCAGCTTAGCGTTCGGGACTACCAGCGGCGGGCAGTATTTT. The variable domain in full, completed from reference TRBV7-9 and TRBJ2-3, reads DTGVSQNPRHKITKRGQNVTFRCDPISEHNRLYWYRQTLGQGPEFLTYFQNEAQLEKSRLLSDRFSAERPKGSFSTLEIQRTEQGDSAMYLCASSLAFGTTSGGQYFGPGTRLTVL.

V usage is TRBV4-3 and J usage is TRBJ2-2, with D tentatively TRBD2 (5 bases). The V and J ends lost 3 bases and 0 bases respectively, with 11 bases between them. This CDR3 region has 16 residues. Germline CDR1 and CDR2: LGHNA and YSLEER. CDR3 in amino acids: CASSQYAGTNTGELFF. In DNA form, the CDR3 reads TGCGCCAGCAGCCAGTACGCCGGGACGAACACCGGGGAGCTGTTTTTT.

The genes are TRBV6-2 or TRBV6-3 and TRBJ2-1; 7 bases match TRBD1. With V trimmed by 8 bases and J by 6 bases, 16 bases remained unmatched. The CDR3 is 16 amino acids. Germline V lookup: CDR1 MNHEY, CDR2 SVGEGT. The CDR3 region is CASGSTGAARRNEQFF. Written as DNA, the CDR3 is TGTGCCAGCGGATCAACAGGGGCCGCTAGACGCAATGAGCAGTTCTTC.

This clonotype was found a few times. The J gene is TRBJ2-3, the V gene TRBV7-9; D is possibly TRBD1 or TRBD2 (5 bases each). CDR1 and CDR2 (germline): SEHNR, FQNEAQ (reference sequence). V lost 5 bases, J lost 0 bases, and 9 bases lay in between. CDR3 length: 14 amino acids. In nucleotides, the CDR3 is TGTGCCAGCAGCCCATGGGGGAGCACAGATACGCAGTATTTT. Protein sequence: CASSPWGSTDTQYF.

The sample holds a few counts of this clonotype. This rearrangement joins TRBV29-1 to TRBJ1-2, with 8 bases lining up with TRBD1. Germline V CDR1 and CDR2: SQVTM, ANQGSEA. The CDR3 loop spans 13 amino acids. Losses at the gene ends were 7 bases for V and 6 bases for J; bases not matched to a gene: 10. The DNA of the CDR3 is TGCAGCGCCAGGACGACAGGGGACCATGGCTACACCTTC. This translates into CSARTTGDHGYTF. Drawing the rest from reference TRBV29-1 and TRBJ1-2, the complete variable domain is SAVISQKPSRDICQRGTSLTIQCQVDSQVTMMFWYRQQPGQSLTLIATANQGSEATYESGFVIDKFPISRPNLTFSTLTVSNMSPEDSSIYLCSARTTGDHGYTFGSGTRLTVV.